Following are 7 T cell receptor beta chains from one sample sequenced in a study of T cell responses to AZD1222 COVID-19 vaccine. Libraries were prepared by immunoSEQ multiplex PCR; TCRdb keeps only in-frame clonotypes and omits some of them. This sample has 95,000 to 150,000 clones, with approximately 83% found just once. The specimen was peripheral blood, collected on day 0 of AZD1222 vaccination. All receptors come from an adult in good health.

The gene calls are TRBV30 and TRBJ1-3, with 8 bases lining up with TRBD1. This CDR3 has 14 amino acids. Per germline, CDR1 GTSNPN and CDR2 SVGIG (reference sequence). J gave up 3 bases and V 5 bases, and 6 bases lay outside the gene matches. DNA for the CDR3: TGTGCCTGGTCCCAGGGGGCGATTGGAAACACCATATATTTT. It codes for CAWSQGAIGNTIYF.

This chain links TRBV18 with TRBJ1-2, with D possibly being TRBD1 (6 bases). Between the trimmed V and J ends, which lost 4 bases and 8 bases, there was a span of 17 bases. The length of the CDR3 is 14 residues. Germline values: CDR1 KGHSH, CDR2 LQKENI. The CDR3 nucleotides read TGTGCCAGCTCACAGGATTCGGGGGCGACGGGCTACACCTTC. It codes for CASSQDSGATGYTF.

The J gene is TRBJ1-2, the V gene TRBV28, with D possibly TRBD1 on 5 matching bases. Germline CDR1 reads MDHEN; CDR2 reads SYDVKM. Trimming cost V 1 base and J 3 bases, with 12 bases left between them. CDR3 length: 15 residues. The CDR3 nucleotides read TGTGCCAGCAGTTTATTGGGCAGGGTTTACTATGGCTACACCTTC. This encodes CASSLLGRVYYGYTF.

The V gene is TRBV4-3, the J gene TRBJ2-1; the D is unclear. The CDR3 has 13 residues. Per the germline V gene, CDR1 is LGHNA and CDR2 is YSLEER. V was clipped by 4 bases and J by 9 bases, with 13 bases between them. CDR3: CASSRGVIGEQFF. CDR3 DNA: TGCGCCAGCAGCCGAGGCGTAATTGGTGAGCAGTTCTTC.

The CDR3 DNA reads TGTGCCAGCAGTTTAAGCGGTACAACTAATGAAAAACTGTTTTTT. Protein: CASSLSGTTNEKLFF. The V and J genes are TRBV28 and TRBJ1-4; D gene unclear. Germline CDR1 is MDHEN and CDR2 is SYDVKM. V was pared by 2 bases and J by 0 bases, with 7 bases between. This CDR3 has 15 residues.

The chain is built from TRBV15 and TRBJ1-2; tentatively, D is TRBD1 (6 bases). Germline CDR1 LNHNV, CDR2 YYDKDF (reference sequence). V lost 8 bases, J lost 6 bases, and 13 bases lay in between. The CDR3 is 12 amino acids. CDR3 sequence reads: CATRGTRHGYTF. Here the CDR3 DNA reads TGTGCCACCCGTGGGACAAGGCATGGCTACACCTTC. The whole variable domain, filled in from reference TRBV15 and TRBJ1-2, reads DAMVIQNPRYQVTQFGKPVTLSCSQTLNHNVMYWYQQKSSQAPKLLFHYYDKDFNNEADTPDNFQSRRPNTSFCFLDIRSPGLGDTAMYLCATRGTRHGYTFGSGTRLTVV.

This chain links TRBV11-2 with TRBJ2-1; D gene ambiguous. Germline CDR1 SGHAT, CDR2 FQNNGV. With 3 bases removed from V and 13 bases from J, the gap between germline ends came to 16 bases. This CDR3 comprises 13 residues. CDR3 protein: CASSFSGNSGQFF. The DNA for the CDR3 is TGTGCCAGCAGCTTTTCCGGTAATAGTGGACAGTTCTTC.